These 11 T cell receptor beta chains were sequenced from one sample in a study of T cells in localized non-small cell lung cancer. The protocol was immunoSEQ multiplex PCR, while the TCRdb copy is restricted to in-frame clones and leaves out a portion. The repertoire has some 21,000 clones, 90% of them found once; the top ten carry 6.9%. The material was peripheral blood, obtained before any cancer treatment. Source of these receptors: a woman aged 35-75 years with stage I lung adenocarcinoma.

The chain employs TRBV13 and TRBJ2-1; 9 positions match TRBD2. The CDR3 has 15 amino acids. Losses at the gene ends were 5 bases for V and 4 bases for J; bases not matched to a gene: 6. Germline V gene sequence: CDR1 PRHDT, CDR2 FYEKMQ (reference sequence). CDR3 sequence: CASSQREDNYNEQFF. CDR3 DNA: TGTGCCAGCAGCCAGCGGGAGGACAATTACAATGAGCAGTTCTTC.

The genes are TRBV19 and TRBJ2-7, with 7 bases that match TRBD2. J lost 4 bases, V lost 3 bases, and 9 bases had no gene match. The CDR3 totals 15 residues. Germline V CDR1 and CDR2: LNHDA, SQIVND (reference sequence). CDR3 loop: CASSIQGGLEYEQYF. Here the CDR3 DNA reads TGTGCCAGTAGTATCCAGGGAGGACTAGAGTACGAGCAGTACTTC.

The V gene is TRBV7-2, the J gene TRBJ2-1; D remains unclear. Germline CDR1 is SGHTA and CDR2 is FQGNSA. The CDR3 has 14 residues. Trimming left V 6 bases short and J 1 base short, with 10 bases between. The CDR3: CASSPTVSYNEQFF. For the CDR3, the DNA is TGTGCCAGCAGTCCGACTGTTTCCTACAATGAGCAGTTCTTC.

The J gene is TRBJ2-4, the V gene TRBV30; unclear D gene. V was clipped by 7 bases and J by 1 base, with 11 bases between them. Germline assignment: CDR1 GTSNPN and CDR2 SVGIG (reference sequence). The CDR3 sequence is 13 residues long. CDR3 in DNA: TGTGCCTCGTCAGACAAGGCCAAAAACATTCAGTACTTC. This gives the protein CASSDKAKNIQYF.

This clone is labeled as medium-sized. Additional DNA sequences in this sample encode the identical CDR3. The chain couples TRBV7-2 to TRBJ1-3, with D unclear. This CDR3 comprises 12 residues. Trimming took 5 bases from V and 7 from J, leaving 9 bases between them. CDR1 and CDR2 from the germline V gene are SGHTA and FQGNSA. Written as DNA, the CDR3 is TGTGCCAGCAGCCTAACGGGGAACACCATATATTTT. Residues: CASSLTGNTIYF. The full variable domain, its missing parts supplied by reference TRBV7-2 and TRBJ1-3, is GAGVSQSPSNKVTEKGKDVELRCDPISGHTALYWYRQSLGQGLEFLIYFQGNSAPDKSGLPSDRFSAERTGGSVSTLTIQRTQQEDSAVYLCASSLTGNTIYFGEGSWLTVV.

The V and J genes are TRBV6-6 and TRBJ2-7, with 7 bases identical to TRBD2. Losses at the gene ends were 3 bases for V and 0 bases for J; bases not matched to a gene: 8. In germline, CDR1 is MNHNY, CDR2 SVGAGI (reference sequence). The CDR3 is made up of 16 amino acids. DNA of the CDR3: TGTGCCAGCAGTTATGGGGGAGGGGACCTCTCCTACGAGCAGTACTTC. This encodes CASSYGGGDLSYEQYF.

The V and J genes are TRBV7-2 and TRBJ2-7; TRBD2 is a possible D gene (6 bases). CDR1 and CDR2 (germline): SGHTA, FQGNSA. V gave up 3 bases and J gave up 4 bases, with 16 bases separating them. CDR3 length: 15 residues. CDR3 loop: CASSLEAGRVYEQYF. The DNA of the CDR3 is TGTGCCAGCAGCTTGGAGGCGGGAAGGGTATACGAGCAGTACTTC. Supplemented by reference TRBV7-2 and TRBJ2-7, the full variable domain reads GAGVSQSPSNKVTEKGKDVELRCDPISGHTALYWYRQSLGQGLEFLIYFQGNSAPDKSGLPSDRFSAERTGGSVSTLTIQRTQQEDSAVYLCASSLEAGRVYEQYFGPGTRLTVT.

This clone was detected a few times. The chain employs TRBV6-1 and TRBJ2-7; D might be TRBD2 (6 bases). The CDR3 extends over 12 amino acids. CDR1 is MNHNS and CDR2 is SASEGT in the germline V gene. The V and J ends lost 2 bases and 6 bases respectively, with 8 bases between them. CDR3 residues: CASSESGGEQYF. CDR3 in DNA: TGTGCCAGCAGTGAATCCGGGGGCGAGCAGTACTTC.

This clone came up once. The chain recombines TRBV4-2 with TRBJ1-1; D unresolved. Germline CDR1 and CDR2: LGHNA and YNFKEQ. Deletions cut 6 bases from V and 8 bases from J, with 19 bases between. CDR3 size: 14 residues. CDR3 protein: CASRLQSSFQEAFF. CDR3 coding DNA: TGTGCCAGCAGGCTTCAGAGCAGCTTCCAAGAAGCTTTCTTT.

This clone has a single count. This chain links TRBV2 with TRBJ2-5, with TRBD1 as a possible D gene (5 bases). The CDR3 loop spans 15 amino acids. V shed 6 bases and J shed 3 bases, with 17 bases lying between them. Germline CDR1 and CDR2: SNHLY and FYNNEI. Written as DNA, the CDR3 is TGTGCCAGCAGCCTAGAGCAGGGAAAGGAAGAGACCCAGTACTTC. Translating it yields CASSLEQGKEETQYF.

The rearrangement links TRBV7-9 to TRBJ2-7; the match to TRBD2 covers 7 bases. Germline V CDR1 and CDR2: SEHNR, FQNEAQ (reference sequence). The CDR3 sequence is 16 residues long. V trimming: 3 bases; J trimming: 5 bases; junction bases outside the gene matches: 13. The chain's CDR3 is CASSFSWPSGRHEQYF. CDR3 nucleotides: TGTGCCAGCAGCTTCAGTTGGCCTAGCGGCCGCCACGAGCAGTACTTC.